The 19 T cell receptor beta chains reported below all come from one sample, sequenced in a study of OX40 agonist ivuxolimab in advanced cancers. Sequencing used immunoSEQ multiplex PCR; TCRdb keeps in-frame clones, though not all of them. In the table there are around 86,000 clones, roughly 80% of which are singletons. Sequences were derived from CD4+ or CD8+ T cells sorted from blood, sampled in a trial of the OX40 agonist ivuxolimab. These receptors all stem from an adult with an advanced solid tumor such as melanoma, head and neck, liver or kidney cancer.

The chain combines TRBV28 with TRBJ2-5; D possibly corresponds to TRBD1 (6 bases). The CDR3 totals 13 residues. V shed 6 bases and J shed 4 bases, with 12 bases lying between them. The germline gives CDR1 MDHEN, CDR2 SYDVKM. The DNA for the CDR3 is TGTGCCAGCAGCACAGGGTTTTTAGAGACCCAGTACTTC. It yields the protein CASSTGFLETQYF.

In nucleotides, the CDR3 is TGTGCCAGCAGCTTCCGAGTATCCCGGGGCAGCTCCTACGAGCAGTACTTC. It encodes CASSFRVSRGSSYEQYF. V gene TRBV7-2 combines with J gene TRBJ2-7, with D tentatively TRBD1 or TRBD2 (5 bases each). In germline, CDR1 is SGHTA, CDR2 FQGNSA. The CDR3 runs 17 residues. V lost 3 bases and J 0 bases, leaving 18 bases between the germline ends.

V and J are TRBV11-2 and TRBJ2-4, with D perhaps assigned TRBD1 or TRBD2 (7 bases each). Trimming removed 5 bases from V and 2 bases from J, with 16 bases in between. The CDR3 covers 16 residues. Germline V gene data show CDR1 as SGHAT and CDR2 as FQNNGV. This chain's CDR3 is CASSLSGGGSKNIQYF. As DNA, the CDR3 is TGTGCCAGCAGCCTCTCAGGGGGGGGATCCAAAAACATTCAGTACTTC.

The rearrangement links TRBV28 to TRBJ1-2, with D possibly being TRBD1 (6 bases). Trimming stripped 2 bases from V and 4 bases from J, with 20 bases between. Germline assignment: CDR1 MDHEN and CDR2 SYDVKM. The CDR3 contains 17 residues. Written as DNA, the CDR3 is TGTGCCAGCAGTTTACTTGGCGCAGGGGTCCTCGCCTATGGCTACACCTTC. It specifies CASSLLGAGVLAYGYTF.

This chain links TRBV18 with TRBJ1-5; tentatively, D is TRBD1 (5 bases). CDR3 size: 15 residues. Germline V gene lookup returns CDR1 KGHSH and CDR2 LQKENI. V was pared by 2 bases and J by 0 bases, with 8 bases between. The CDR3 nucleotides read TGTGCCAGCTCACCAGACAGTCATAGCAATCAGCCCCAGCATTTT. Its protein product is CASSPDSHSNQPQHF. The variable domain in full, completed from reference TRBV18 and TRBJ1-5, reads NAGVMQNPRHLVRRRGQEARLRCSPMKGHSHVYWYRQLPEEGLKFMVYLQKENIIDESGMPKERFSAEFPKEGPSILRIQQVVRGDSAAYFCASSPDSHSNQPQHFGDGTRLSIL.

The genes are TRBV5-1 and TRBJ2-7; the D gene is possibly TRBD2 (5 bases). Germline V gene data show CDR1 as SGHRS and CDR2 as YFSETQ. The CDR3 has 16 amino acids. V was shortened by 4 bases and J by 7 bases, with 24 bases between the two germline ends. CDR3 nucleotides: TGCGCCAGCAGCCCCGGAATAGGGTTTAGAGGGTCAGAGCAGTACTTC. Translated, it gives CASSPGIGFRGSEQYF.

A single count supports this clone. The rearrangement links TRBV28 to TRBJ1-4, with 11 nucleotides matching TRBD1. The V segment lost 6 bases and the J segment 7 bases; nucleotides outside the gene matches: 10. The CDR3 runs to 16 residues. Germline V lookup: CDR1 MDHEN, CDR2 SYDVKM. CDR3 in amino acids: CASRTLAGTGGEKLFF. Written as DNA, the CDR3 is TGTGCCAGCAGAACACTGGCCGGGACAGGGGGTGAAAAACTGTTTTTT.

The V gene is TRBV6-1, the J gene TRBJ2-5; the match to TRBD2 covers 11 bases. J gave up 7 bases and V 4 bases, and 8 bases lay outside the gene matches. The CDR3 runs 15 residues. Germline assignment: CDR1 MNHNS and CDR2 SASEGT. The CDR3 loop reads CASSVGSGGAGTQYF. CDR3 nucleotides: TGTGCCAGCAGTGTTGGTAGCGGGGGGGCTGGGACCCAGTACTTC.

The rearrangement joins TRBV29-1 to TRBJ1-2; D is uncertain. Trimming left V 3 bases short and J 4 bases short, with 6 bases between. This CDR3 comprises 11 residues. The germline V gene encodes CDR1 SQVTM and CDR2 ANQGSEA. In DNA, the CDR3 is TGCAGCGTTGATACCGGCTATGGCTACACCTTC. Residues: CSVDTGYGYTF.

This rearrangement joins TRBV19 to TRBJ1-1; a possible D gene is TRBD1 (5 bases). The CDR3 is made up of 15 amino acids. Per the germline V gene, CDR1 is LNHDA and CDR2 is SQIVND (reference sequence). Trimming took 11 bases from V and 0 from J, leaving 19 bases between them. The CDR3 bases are TGTGCCGCTGGTTCCCGGGACCTCATGAACACTGAAGCTTTCTTT. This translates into CAAGSRDLMNTEAFF.

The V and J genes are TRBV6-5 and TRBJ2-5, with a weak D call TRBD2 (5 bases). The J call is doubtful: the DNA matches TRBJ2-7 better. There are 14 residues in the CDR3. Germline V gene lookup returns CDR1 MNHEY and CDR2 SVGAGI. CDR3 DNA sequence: TGTGCCAGCAGCGTGGAGGCAGGTCCCTACGAGCAGTACTTC. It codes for CASSVEAGPYEQYF.

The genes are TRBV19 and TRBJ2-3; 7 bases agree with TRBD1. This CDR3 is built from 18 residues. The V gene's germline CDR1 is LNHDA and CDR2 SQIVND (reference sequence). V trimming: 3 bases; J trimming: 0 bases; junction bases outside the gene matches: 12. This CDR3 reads CASSMSTGTSSSTDTQYF. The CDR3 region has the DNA TGTGCCAGTAGTATGTCGACAGGGACCTCCAGCAGCACAGATACGCAGTATTTT.

This chain's CDR3 is CASRGVGVEKLFF. The CDR3 region has the DNA TGTGCCAGTAGGGGGGTAGGCGTTGAAAAACTGTTTTTT. The rearrangement joins TRBV19 to TRBJ1-4, with a tentative D call TRBD1 (5 bases). CDR3 size: 13 residues. The germline V gene encodes CDR1 LNHDA and CDR2 SQIVND (reference sequence). Between the trimmed V and J ends, which lost 6 bases and 7 bases, there was a span of 12 bases.

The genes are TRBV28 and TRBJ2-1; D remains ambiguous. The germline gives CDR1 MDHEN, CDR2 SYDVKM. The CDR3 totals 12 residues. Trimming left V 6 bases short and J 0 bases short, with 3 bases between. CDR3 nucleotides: TGTGCCAGCAGGAGCTCCTACAATGAGCAGTTCTTC. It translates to CASRSSYNEQFF. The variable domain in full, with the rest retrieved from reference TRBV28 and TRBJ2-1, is DVKVTQSSRYLVKRTGEKVFLECVQDMDHENMFWYRQDPGLGLRLIYFSYDVKMKEKGDIPEGYSVSREKKERFSLILESASTNQTSMYLCASRSSYNEQFFGPGTRLTVL.

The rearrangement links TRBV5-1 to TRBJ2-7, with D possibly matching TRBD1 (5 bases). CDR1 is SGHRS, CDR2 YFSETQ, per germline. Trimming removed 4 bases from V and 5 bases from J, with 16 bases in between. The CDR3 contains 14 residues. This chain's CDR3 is CASSVDGHLNEQYV. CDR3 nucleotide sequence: TGCGCCAGCAGCGTGGACGGACACCTCAACGAGCAGTACGTC.

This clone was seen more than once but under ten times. The CDR3 coding sequence is TGTGCCAGCAGCTTAGGGGACAGTTCCTATGGCTACACCTTC. Its protein product is CASSLGDSSYGYTF. The chain combines TRBV11-2 with TRBJ1-2; 7 bases fit TRBD1. This CDR3 comprises 14 residues. J gave up 4 bases and V 1 base, and 3 bases lay outside the gene matches. From germline, CDR1 is SGHAT and CDR2 FQNNGV.

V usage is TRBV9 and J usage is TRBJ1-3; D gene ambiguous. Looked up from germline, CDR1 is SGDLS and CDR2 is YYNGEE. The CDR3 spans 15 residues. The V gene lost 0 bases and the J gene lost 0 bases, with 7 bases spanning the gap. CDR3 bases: TGTGCCAGCAGCGTAGGAGATAGCTCTGGAAACACCATATATTTT. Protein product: CASSVGDSSGNTIYF.

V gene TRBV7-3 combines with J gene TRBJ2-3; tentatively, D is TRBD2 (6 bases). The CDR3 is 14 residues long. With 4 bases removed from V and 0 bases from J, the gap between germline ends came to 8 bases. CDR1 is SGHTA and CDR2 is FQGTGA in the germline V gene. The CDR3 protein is CASSSGTSTDTQYF. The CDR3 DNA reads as TGTGCCAGCAGCTCCGGGACTAGCACAGATACGCAGTATTTT.

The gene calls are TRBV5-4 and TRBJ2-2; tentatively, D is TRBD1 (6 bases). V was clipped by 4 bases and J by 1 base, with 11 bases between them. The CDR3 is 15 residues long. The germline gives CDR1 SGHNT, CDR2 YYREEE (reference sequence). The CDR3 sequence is CASSGGHQNTGELFF. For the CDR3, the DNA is TGTGCCAGCAGCGGGGGACACCAGAACACCGGGGAGCTGTTTTTT.